Following are 8 T cell receptor beta chains from one sample sequenced in a study of T cell responses to AZD1222 COVID-19 vaccine. Sequencing was performed with immunoSEQ multiplex PCR; in TCRdb, only in-frame clones are kept and a portion is missing. The sample contains about 46,000 clones, roughly 90% of which appear only once. This specimen was peripheral blood, taken 28 days after the second AZD1222 dose. These receptors originate from an adult who received the AZD1222 COVID-19 vaccine.

This chain uses TRBV27 with TRBJ2-2; D gene ambiguous. The CDR3 consists of 15 residues. Germline CDR1 reads MNHEY; CDR2 reads SMNVEV (reference sequence). Trimming shortened V by 3 bases and J by 2 bases, and 10 bases separated the two germline ends. Here the CDR3 reads CASSFMTYNTGELFF. The CDR3 bases are TGTGCCAGCAGTTTTATGACTTATAACACCGGGGAGCTGTTTTTT.

The rearrangement links TRBV5-1 to TRBJ2-3; tentative D call: TRBD1 (5 bases). Germline V gene sequence: CDR1 SGHRS, CDR2 YFSETQ. Trimming removed 3 bases at V and 6 bases at J, with 11 bases between. This CDR3 region has 13 residues. Written as DNA, the CDR3 is TGCGCCAGCAGCTGGGGCCAGGAGGATACGCAGTATTTT. It specifies CASSWGQEDTQYF.

J is TRBJ2-7 and V is TRBV2, with a tentative D call TRBD1 (6 bases). The CDR3 has 13 amino acids. Germline V CDR1 and CDR2: SNHLY, FYNNEI. V was trimmed by 6 bases and J by 10 bases, leaving 19 bases between them. CDR3 sequence reads: CASSELGDGTQYF. As DNA, the CDR3 is TGTGCCAGCAGCGAGTTGGGAGACGGGACACAGTACTTC.

The gene calls are TRBV7-2 and TRBJ1-6; TRBD1 might be the D (6 bases). Trimming shortened V by 3 bases and J by 7 bases, and 13 bases separated the two germline ends. This CDR3 comprises 15 residues. Per the germline V gene, CDR1 is SGHTA and CDR2 is FQGNSA. The CDR3 nucleotides are TGTGCCAGCAGCTTCACCGGGACACCAAATTCACCCCTCCACTTT. Translated, it gives CASSFTGTPNSPLHF.

In DNA, the CDR3 is TGTGCCAGCAGCCAAGGGGAGGGGCTGGGAAACACCATATATTTT. Translation gives CASSQGEGLGNTIYF. The rearrangement links TRBV3-1 (or the pseudogene TRBV3-2) to TRBJ1-3; D possibly corresponds to TRBD1 (5 bases). The CDR3 is 15 amino acids. Germline V gene data show CDR1 as LGHDT and CDR2 as YNNKEL (reference sequence). V gave up 1 base and J gave up 4 bases, with 11 bases separating them.

This chain joins TRBV5-1 and TRBJ1-1; 9 bases line up with TRBD1. The CDR3 covers 15 residues. V was clipped by 4 bases and J by 1 base; unmatched bases: 5. From germline, CDR1 is SGHRS and CDR2 YFSETQ. The CDR3 protein is CASSPQGAGNTEAFF. CDR3 nucleotides: TGCGCCAGCAGCCCACAGGGGGCTGGGAACACTGAAGCTTTCTTT.

The V gene is TRBV4-1, the J gene TRBJ1-5; tentatively, D is TRBD1 (6 bases). The CDR3 has 14 residues. CDR1 MGHRA and CDR2 YSYEKL come from the germline V gene. V lost 3 bases and J 4 bases, leaving 10 bases between the germline ends. The CDR3 region has the DNA TGCGCCAGCAGCCATTCACAGGGAAATCAGCCCCAGCATTTT. This sequence encodes CASSHSQGNQPQHF.

This sequence joins TRBV5-6 and TRBJ2-2, with 8 positions matching TRBD1. The CDR3 spans 14 residues. The germline V gene encodes CDR1 SGHDT and CDR2 YYEEEE. With 4 bases clipped from V and 8 bases from J, the junction kept 7 bases outside the gene matches. CDR3 sequence reads: CASSARGLSGELFF. CDR3 nucleotide sequence: TGTGCCAGCAGCGCCAGGGGGCTAAGTGGGGAGCTGTTTTTT.